This note documents a single T cell receptor beta chain sequence. Its antigen is undetermined. This record belongs to a study of shared clonotypes between healthy human individuals. Study-wide context: Three CD4 naive, three CD4 memory, two CD8 naive and one CD8 memory plate were used per donor. Study-wide results and limits: Non-shared clonotypes were found to have lower generation probabilities than the clonotypes that were shared by all four of the sorted-subset donors.

Clones were sequenced by immunoSEQ multiplex PCR, and TCRdb holds only the in-frame ones, with some missing. The sample holds over a million clones, roughly 96% seen once. Germline CDR1 reads MNHNY; CDR2 reads SVGAGI (reference sequence). V lost 8 bases to trimming and J lost 4 bases; unmatched junction nucleotides: 8. This CDR3 contains 15 residues. This clonotype was obtained from a man aged 25 to 45 in good health. This sequence joins TRBV6-6 and TRBJ2-1; 10 bases map to TRBD1. Sequenced input: naive CD4+ T cells sorted from blood. Subset defined: CD45RA+ positively selected. The CDR3 nucleotides read TGTGCCAGCCTCCGAGGACAGGGGGTTTACAATGAGCAGTTCTTC. Encoded protein: CASLRGQGVYNEQFF.